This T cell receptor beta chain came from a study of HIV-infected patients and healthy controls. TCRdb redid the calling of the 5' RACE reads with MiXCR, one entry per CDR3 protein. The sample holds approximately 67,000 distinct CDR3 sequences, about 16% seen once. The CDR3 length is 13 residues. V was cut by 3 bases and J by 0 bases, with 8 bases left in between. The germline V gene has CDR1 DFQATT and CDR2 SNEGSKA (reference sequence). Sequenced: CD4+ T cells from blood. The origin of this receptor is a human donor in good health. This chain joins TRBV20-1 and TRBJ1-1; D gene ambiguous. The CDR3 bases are TGCAGTGCTAGCTTCCAGATGAACACTGAAGCTTTCTTT. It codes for CSASFQMNTEAFF.